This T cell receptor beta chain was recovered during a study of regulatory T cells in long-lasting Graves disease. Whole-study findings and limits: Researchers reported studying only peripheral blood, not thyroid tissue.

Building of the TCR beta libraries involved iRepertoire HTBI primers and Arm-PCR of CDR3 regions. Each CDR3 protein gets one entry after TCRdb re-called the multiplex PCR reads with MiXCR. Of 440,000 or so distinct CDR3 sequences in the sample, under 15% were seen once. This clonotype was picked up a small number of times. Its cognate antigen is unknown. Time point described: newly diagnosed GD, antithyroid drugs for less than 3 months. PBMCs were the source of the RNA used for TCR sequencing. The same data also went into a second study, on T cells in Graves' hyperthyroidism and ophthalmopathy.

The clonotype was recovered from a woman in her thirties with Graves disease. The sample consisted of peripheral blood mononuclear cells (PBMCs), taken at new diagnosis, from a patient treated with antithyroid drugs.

CDR3 nucleotides: TGCGCCAGCATTCCCCCCGGGAGGATTTCCAGTGAGCAGTTCTTC. Its protein is CASIPPGRISSEQFF. This chain uses TRBV10-1 with TRBJ2-1, with 7 bases aligning to TRBD2. Germline trimming cut 7 bases from V and 9 bases from J; bases unmatched to any gene: 15. Germline CDR1 WNHNN, CDR2 SYGVQD (reference sequence). The CDR3 spans 15 residues.